This record looks at one TCR beta chain sequence and its context. Its antigen is not identified. This sample is part of a study of shared clonotypes between healthy human individuals. Study-level information: CD8 memory received one plate per donor, CD8 naive two, CD4 memory three and CD4 naive three. General study points: Larger estimated richness was generally seen in naive subsets than in memory subsets.

Germline trimming cut 8 bases from V and 1 base from J; bases unmatched to any gene: 10. CDR1 is WSHSY, CDR2 SAAADI, per germline. The CDR3 is 15 residues long. It was at deep level that the assay was run. Libraries were prepared by immunoSEQ multiplex PCR; TCRdb keeps only in-frame clonotypes and omits some of them. The sample has fewer than 2.5 million clones; over 85% are singletons. Sequences were obtained from naive CD4+ T cells from PBMCs. The sample's subset: CD45RA+ positively selected. This chain joins TRBV10-2 and TRBJ2-5; 7 bases are a match to TRBD2. This TCR was sampled from a man younger than 35 in good health. Some clones in this sample may be carry-over from other donors' samples. The CDR3 sequence is CASSYPASGQETQYF. CDR3 bases: TGCGCCAGCTCTTATCCGGCTAGCGGCCAAGAGACCCAGTACTTC.